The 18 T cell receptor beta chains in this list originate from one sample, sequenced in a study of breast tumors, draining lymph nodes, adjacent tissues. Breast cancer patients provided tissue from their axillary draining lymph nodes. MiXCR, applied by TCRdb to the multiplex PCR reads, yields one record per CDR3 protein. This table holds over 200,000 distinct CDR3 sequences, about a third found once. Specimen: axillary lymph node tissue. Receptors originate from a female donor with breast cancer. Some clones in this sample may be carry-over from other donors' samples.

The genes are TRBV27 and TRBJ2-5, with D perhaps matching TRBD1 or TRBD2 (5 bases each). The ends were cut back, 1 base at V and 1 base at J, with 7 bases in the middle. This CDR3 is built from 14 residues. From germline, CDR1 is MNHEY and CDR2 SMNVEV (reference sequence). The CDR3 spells CASSLWGTQETQYF. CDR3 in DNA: TGTGCCAGCAGTTTATGGGGGACCCAAGAGACCCAGTACTTC.

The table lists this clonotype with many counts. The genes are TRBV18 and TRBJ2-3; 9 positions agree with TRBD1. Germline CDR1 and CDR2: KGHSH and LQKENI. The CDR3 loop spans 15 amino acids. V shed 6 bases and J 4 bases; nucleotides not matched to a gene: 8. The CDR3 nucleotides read TGTGCCAGCTCCCGGACAGGGGTCGAGGCAGATACGCAGTATTTT. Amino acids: CASSRTGVEADTQYF.

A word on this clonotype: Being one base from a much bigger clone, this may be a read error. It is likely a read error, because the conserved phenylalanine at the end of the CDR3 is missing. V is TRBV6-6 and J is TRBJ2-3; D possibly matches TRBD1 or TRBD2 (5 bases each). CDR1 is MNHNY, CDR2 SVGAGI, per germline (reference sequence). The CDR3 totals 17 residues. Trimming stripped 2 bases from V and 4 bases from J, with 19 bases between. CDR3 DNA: TGTGCCAGCAGTTACCCGGAGACCGGGACGCAGGCAGATACGCAGTATCTT. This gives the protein CASSYPETGTQADTQYL.

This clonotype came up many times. The CDR3 protein is CSAWTSGSIDTQYF. The CDR3 DNA reads as TGCAGTGCTTGGACTAGCGGGAGTATAGATACGCAGTATTTT. The chain is built from TRBV20-1 and TRBJ2-3; 13 nucleotides line up with TRBD2. The ends lost 5 bases at V and 5 bases at J; junction bases unmatched: 4. The CDR3 has 14 amino acids. The germline V gene has CDR1 DFQATT and CDR2 SNEGSKA (reference sequence).

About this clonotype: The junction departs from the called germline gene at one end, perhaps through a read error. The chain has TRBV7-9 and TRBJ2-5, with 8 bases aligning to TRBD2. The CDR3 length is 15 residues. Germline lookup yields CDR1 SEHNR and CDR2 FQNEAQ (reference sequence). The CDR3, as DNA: TGTGCCAGCAGCCGGACGGGGGGGGAAGGGGAGACCCAGCACTTC. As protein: CASSRTGGEGETQHF.

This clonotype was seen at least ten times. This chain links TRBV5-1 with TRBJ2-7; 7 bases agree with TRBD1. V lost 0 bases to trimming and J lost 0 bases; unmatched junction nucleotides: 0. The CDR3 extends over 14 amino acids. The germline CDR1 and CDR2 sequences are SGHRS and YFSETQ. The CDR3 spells CASSLGDSSYEQYF. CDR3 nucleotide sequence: TGCGCCAGCAGCTTGGGGGACAGCTCCTACGAGCAGTACTTC. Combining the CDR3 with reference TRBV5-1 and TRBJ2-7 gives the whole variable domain KAGVTQTPRYLIKTRGQQVTLSCSPISGHRSVSWYQQTPGQGLQFLFEYFSETQRNKGNFPGRFSGRQFSNSRSEMNVSTLELGDSALYLCASSLGDSSYEQYFGPGTRLTVT.

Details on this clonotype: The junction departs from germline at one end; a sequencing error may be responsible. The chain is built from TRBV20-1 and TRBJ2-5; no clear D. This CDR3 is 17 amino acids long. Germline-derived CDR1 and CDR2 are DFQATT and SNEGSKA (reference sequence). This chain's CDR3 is CSAREILCCALPEAQYF. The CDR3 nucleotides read TGCAGTGCTAGAGAAATTCTCTGTTGCGCACTTCCAGAGGCCCAGTACTTC.

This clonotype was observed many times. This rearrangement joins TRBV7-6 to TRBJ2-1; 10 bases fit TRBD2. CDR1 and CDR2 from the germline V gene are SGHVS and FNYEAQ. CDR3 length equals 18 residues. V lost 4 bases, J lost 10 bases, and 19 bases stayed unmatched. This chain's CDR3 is CASSSPRGSGRDKGEQFF. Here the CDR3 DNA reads TGTGCCAGCAGCTCCCCGAGGGGGAGCGGGAGGGACAAAGGGGAGCAGTTCTTC.

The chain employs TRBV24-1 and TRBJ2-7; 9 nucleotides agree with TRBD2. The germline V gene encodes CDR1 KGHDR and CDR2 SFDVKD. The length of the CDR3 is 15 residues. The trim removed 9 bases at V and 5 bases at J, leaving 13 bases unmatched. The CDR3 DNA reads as TGTGCCACCGCGGCAGGGACCTGCGGGAGGGACGAGCAGTACTTC. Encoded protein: CATAAGTCGRDEQYF.

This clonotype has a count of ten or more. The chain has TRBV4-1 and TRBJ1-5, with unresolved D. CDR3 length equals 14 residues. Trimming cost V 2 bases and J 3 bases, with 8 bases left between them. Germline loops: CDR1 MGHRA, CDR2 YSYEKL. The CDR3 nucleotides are TGCGCCAGCAGCCAACCCCAGACCAATCAGCCCCAGCATTTT. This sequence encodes CASSQPQTNQPQHF.

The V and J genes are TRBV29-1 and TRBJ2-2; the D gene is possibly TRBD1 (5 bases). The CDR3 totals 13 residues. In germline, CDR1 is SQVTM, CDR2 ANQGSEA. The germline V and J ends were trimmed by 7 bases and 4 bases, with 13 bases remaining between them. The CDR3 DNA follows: TGCAGCGCTGGACAATCAATCACCGGGGAGCTGTTTTTT. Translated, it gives CSAGQSITGELFF.

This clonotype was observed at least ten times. The CDR3 nucleotides read TGTGCCAGCAGCCTCGGGACAGCTGAGACCCAGTACTTC. As protein: CASSLGTAETQYF. V and J are TRBV5-8 and TRBJ2-5; 7 nucleotides match TRBD1. The CDR3 spans 13 residues. Germline V gives CDR1 SGHTS, CDR2 YDEGEE. Trimming removed 4 bases from V and 5 bases from J; junction bases left unmatched: 5.

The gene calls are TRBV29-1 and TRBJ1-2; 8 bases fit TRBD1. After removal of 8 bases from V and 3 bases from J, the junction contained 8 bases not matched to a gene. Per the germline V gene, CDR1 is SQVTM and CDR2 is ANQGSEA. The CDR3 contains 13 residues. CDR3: CSPRPGGDYGYTF. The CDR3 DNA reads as TGCAGCCCCCGCCCAGGGGGCGACTATGGCTACACCTTC. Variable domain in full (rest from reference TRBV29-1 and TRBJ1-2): SAVISQKPSRDICQRGTSLTIQCQVDSQVTMMFWYRQQPGQSLTLIATANQGSEATYESGFVIDKFPISRPNLTFSTLTVSNMSPEDSSIYLCSPRPGGDYGYTFGSGTRLTVV.

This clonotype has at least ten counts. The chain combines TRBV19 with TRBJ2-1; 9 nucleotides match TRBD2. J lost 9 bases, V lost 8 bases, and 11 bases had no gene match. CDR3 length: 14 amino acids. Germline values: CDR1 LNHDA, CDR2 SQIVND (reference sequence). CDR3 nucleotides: TGTGCCAGTGCTTTAGCGGGAGATCGAGGTGAGCAGTTCTTC. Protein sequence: CASALAGDRGEQFF.

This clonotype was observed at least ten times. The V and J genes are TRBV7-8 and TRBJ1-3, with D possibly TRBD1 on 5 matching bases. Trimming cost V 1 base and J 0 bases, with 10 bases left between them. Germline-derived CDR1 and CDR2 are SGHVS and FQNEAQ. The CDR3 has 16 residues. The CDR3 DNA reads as TGTGCCAGCAGCTTAGACAGGCCAAGCTCTGGAAACACCATATATTTT. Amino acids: CASSLDRPSSGNTIYF.

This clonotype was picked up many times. This chain's CDR3 is CASSFLNPDTQYF. The CDR3 DNA sequence: TGCGCCAGCAGCTTCCTGAACCCAGATACGCAGTATTTT. V usage is TRBV5-1 and J usage is TRBJ2-3; no clear D gene. The CDR3 covers 13 residues. Deletions cut 2 bases from V and 4 bases from J, with 8 bases between. CDR1 SGHRS and CDR2 YFSETQ come from the germline V gene.

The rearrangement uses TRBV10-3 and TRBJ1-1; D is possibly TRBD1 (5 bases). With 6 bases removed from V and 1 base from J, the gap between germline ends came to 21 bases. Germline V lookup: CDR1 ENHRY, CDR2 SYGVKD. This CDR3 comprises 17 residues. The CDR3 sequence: CAIRDDSLSGRNTEAFF. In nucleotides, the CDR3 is TGTGCCATCAGAGACGACAGTTTATCGGGGCGGAACACTGAAGCTTTCTTT.

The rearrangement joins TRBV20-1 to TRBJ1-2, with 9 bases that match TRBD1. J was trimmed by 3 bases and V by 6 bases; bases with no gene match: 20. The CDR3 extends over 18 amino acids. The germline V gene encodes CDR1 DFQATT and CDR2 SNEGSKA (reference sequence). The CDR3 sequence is CSARAAAETGDRDYGYTF. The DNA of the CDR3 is TGCAGTGCCCGGGCGGCGGCGGAGACCGGGGACAGGGACTATGGCTACACCTTC.